This entry describes one T cell receptor beta chain. No antigen is known for it. The junction had 12 bases not matched to a gene; V was cut back by 6 bases and J by 12 bases. The CDR3 totals 15 residues. Germline CDR1 MNHEY, CDR2 SVGAGI. This record belongs to a study of cytomegalovirus exposure and HLA in healthy donors. General study points: As a later analysis revealed, the rate of TCR association differed by HLA locus, with DRB1 most and HLA-C fewest.

This PCR relied on a set of 60 Vbeta primers and 13 Jbeta primers. TCRdb's table, derived via immunoSEQ multiplex PCR, lists solely in-frame clones and lacks some. Of roughly 170,000 clones listed, approximately 84% were seen once; the top ten hold around 4.8%. The sample consisted of PBMCs. The clonotype was recovered from a girl under 18 in good health and CMV-seropositive. The chain links TRBV6-5 to TRBJ2-1, with TRBD2 matching 12 bases. The CDR3: CASRSSGGALGGQFF. For the CDR3, the DNA is TGTGCCAGCAGGTCTAGCGGGGGGGCATTAGGCGGGCAGTTCTTC.